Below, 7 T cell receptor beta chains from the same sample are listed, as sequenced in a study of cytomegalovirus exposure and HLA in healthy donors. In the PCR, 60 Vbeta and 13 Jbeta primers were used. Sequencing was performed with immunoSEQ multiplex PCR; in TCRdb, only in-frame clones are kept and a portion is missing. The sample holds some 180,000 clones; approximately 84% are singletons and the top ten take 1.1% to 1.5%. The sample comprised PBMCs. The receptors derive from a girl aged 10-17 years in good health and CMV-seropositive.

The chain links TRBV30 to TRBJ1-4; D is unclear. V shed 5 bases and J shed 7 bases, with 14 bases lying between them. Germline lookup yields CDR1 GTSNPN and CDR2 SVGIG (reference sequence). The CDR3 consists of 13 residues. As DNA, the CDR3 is TGTGCCTGGGGACCGCCCCGGGGTGAAAAACTGTTTTTT. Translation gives CAWGPPRGEKLFF. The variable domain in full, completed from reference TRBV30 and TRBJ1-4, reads SQTIHQWPATLVQPVGSPLSLECTVEGTSNPNLYWYRQAAGRGLQLLFYSVGIGQISSEVPQNLSASRPQDRQFILSSKKLLLSDSGFYLCAWGPPRGEKLFFGSGTQLSVL.

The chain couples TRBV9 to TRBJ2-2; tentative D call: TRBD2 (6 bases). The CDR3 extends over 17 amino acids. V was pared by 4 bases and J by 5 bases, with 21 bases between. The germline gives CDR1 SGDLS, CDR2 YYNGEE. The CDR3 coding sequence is TGTGCCAGCAGCCCCCAAGACGGGAGTAAAGGGACCGGGGAGCTGTTTTTT. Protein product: CASSPQDGSKGTGELFF.

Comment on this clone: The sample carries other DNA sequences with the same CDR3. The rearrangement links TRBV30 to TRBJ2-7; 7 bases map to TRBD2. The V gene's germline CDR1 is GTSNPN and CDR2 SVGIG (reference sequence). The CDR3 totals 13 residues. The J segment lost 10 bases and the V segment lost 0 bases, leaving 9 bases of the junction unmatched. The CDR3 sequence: CAWSVRTRGEQYF. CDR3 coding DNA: TGTGCCTGGAGTGTAAGGACTAGGGGCGAACAGTACTTC.

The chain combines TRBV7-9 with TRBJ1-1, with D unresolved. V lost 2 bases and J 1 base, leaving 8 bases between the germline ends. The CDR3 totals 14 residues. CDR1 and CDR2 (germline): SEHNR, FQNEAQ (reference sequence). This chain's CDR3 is CASSLLGQNTEAFF. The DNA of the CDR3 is TGTGCCAGCAGCTTACTAGGCCAGAACACTGAAGCTTTCTTT.

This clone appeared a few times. The CDR3 DNA sequence: TGTGCCATCAGTGAGGCAACTCCTAACTATGGCTACACCTTC. Amino acid sequence: CAISEATPNYGYTF. This chain connects TRBV10-3 to TRBJ1-2; D ambiguous. CDR3 length: 14 residues. Deletions cut 2 bases from V and 0 bases from J, with 7 bases between. The germline V gene encodes CDR1 ENHRY and CDR2 SYGVKD.

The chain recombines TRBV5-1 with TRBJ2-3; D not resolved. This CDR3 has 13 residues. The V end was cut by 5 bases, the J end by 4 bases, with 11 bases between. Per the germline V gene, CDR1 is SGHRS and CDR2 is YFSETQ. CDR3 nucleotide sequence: TGCGCCAGCAGTATTGACTGGGCAGATACGCAGTATTTT. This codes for CASSIDWADTQYF.

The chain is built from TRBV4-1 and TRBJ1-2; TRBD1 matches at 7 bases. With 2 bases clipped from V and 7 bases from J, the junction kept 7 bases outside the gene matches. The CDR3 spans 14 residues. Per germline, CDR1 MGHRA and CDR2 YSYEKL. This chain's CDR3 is CASSQPTGIGGYTF. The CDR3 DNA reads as TGCGCCAGCAGCCAACCGACAGGGATCGGTGGCTACACCTTC.